The rows below give T cell receptor beta chains drawn from one sample of a study of T cell changes during pregnancy in multiple sclerosis. Measured with immunoSEQ multiplex PCR; TCRdb has only the in-frame clones, and not every one. The table shows more than 25,000 clones, with roughly 87% occurring only once. Sample: CD8+ T cells from peripheral blood mononuclear cells, taken in the first trimester of pregnancy. The receptors were gathered from a female donor with multiple sclerosis, enrolled in a pregnancy study. CDR3s include the opening cysteine and the closing phenylalanine or tryptophan. Each record gives: clone size, D gene, V gene, J gene, CDR3 DNA, CDR3 protein. D genes are given only for firm matches. Some rows have no size entry. The others give once, few or many, or a class for an expanded clone.

>.|TRBD2|TRBV2|TRBJ2-1
TGTGCCAGCAGTGAGCTAGGTCTAGCGGGGGGCAACTCCTACAATGAGCAGTTCTTC
CASSELGLAGGNSYNEQFF
>.|.|TRBV4-1|TRBJ1-4
TGCGCCAACCCTTGGCCGGCAGGGTGTAAGGAAAAACTGTTTTTT
CANPWPAGCKEKLFF
>.|TRBD2|TRBV30|TRBJ2-1
TGTGCCTGGAGCCATAGCGGGAGTGAGCAGTTCTTC
CAWSHSGSEQFF
>.|TRBD1|TRBV5-6|TRBJ1-3
TGTGCCAGCAGCTTGGAGACAGGGTTGTCGGGAAACACCATATATTTT
CASSLETGLSGNTIYF
>.|TRBD1|TRBV18|TRBJ1-1
TGTGCCAGCTCACCATCGGGACAGGGGCAGGATGAAGCTTTCTTT
CASSPSGQGQDEAFF
>.|TRBD2|TRBV7-3|TRBJ2-2
TGTGCCAGCAGCTTTAGCACGGGAGGCCCCGGGGAGCTGTTTTTT
CASSFSTGGPGELFF
>.|TRBD2|TRBV5-1|TRBJ2-5
TGCGCCAGCAGCTCCCTGATCGTACAGGGACTAGCGGAACAAGAGACCCAGTACTTC
CASSSLIVQGLAEQETQYF
>medium-sized|TRBD1|TRBV6-1|TRBJ1-5
TGTGCCAGCAGTTCCGGGACAGAGAATCAGCCCCAGCATTTT
CASSSGTENQPQHF
>.|TRBD1|TRBV6-5|TRBJ1-5
TGTGCCAGCAGTAGGGGACAGAACAATCAGCCCCAGCATTTT
CASSRGQNNQPQHF
>.|.|TRBV7-6|TRBJ1-1
TGTGCCAGCAGCCTCTTCCGGGGGAACACTGAAGCTTTCTTT
CASSLFRGNTEAFF
>few|.|TRBV19|TRBJ2-1
TGTGCCAGTAGTATTACGGCTAGCAGCAATGAGCAGTTCTTC
CASSITASSNEQFF
>.|.|TRBV10-2|TRBJ1-2
TGCGCCAGCAGTGATGTAGAAAACTATGGCTACACCTTC
CASSDVENYGYTF
>.|.|TRBV27|TRBJ2-3
TGTGCCAGCACCGACCAGGGCATCTCAGATACGCAGTATTTT
CASTDQGISDTQYF
>.|TRBD2|TRBV27|TRBJ2-7
TGTGCCAGCAGTTTATTGTTCCCGGCGGGGGGCACCTACGAGCAGTACTTC
CASSLLFPAGGTYEQYF
>few|.|TRBV7-9|TRBJ2-7
TGTGCCAGCAGCTTGGCGGGACTCGCCTACGAGCAGTACTTC
CASSLAGLAYEQYF
>.|TRBD2|TRBV7-8|TRBJ2-2
TGTGCCAGCAGCTCGGGACTAGCGGGAGTCACCGGGGAGCTGTTTTTT
CASSSGLAGVTGELFF
>.|TRBD1|TRBV4-1|TRBJ1-5
TGCGCCAGCAGCGCTCGGACAGGGAACAATCAGCCCCAGCATTTT
CASSARTGNNQPQHF
>.|TRBD1|TRBV7-6|TRBJ2-1
TGTGCCAGCAGCCCAGGGACAGCTGACAATGAGCAGTTCTTC
CASSPGTADNEQFF
>.|.|TRBV6-5|TRBJ1-5
TGTGCCAGCCTAGGACTTAATAGCAATCAGCCCCAGCATTTT
CASLGLNSNQPQHF
>.|TRBD2|TRBV5-6|TRBJ2-1
TGTGCCAGCAGCTTCAGCGGGAGACATGAGCAGTTCTTC
CASSFSGRHEQFF
>.|TRBD2|TRBV19|TRBJ2-1
TGTGCCAGTAGTATAGCGGGAGGGCCGAATGAGCAGTTCTTC
CASSIAGGPNEQFF
>.|.|TRBV29-1|TRBJ1-3
TGCAGCGTTATGACAGTTGCTGGAAACACCATATATTTT
CSVMTVAGNTIYF
>.|TRBD1|TRBV7-3|TRBJ1-2
TGTGCCAGCAGCTTAGGCCGACAGGGCCCCCTGGTCGGCTACACCTTC
CASSLGRQGPLVGYTF
>.|TRBD1|TRBV28|TRBJ2-1
TGTGCCAGCAGTTTATTACAGGGGCGCAACAATGAGCAGTTCTTC
CASSLLQGRNNEQFF
>once|.|TRBV7-9|TRBJ1-1
TGTGCCAGCAGCCCAACTGGGGGGTACACTGAAGCTTTCTTT
CASSPTGGYTEAFF